This T cell receptor (beta chain) stems from a study of blood T cell repertoires in COVID-19. The wider study: The origin of the acute and convalescent COVID-19 samples was the United States, Italy and Spain.

In the original analysis: Amplification with reference gene primers provided the estimates of nucleated cell counts. The protocol was immunoSEQ multiplex PCR, while the TCRdb copy is restricted to in-frame clones and leaves out a portion. The D gene and trimming were derived from the DNA, and the V and J assignments and clone size from that table. This sample has 150,000 to 200,000 clones, with roughly 89% found just once. The study recruited people aged roughly 18 to 95 years across around 23 US areas. Each participant's cohort was designated according to participant-reported clinical history. The germline CDR1 and CDR2 sequences are SGHVS and FQNEAQ. The CDR3 loop spans 16 amino acids. Trimming took 0 bases from V and 8 from J; bases not matched to a gene: 2.

The chain is built from TRBV7-8 and TRBJ2-1; 15 bases match TRBD2. This clonotype was sampled from a woman between 40 and 50 years old with acute COVID-19. Sequencing used PBMCs or T cells enriched from blood (not recorded which). Here the CDR3 reads CASSLAGTSGGYEQFF. As DNA, the CDR3 is TGTGCCAGCAGCTTAGCGGGGACTAGCGGGGGGTATGAGCAGTTCTTC.